The 13 T cell receptor beta chains below all came from one sample that was sequenced in a study of shared clonotypes between healthy human individuals (dated by TCRdb to about 2020). The method was the immunoSEQ multiplex PCR assay. TCRdb holds this immuneACCESS table with in-frame rearrangements only. Some clones are missing; in checked studies, unresolved V genes explain under half, and the rest has no known cause. In all, the sample holds about 600,000 clones, and roughly 79% of those were seen once. Clones ranked in the top ten supply more than 10% of the sample. The specimen was PBMCs. These receptors all stem from a woman in her forties in good health. Some clones in this sample may be carry-over from other donors' samples.

The CDR3 nucleotides read TGTGCCAGCAGCTTGTCCCGGACTAGCGCAAATACGCAGTATTTT. Amino acid sequence: CASSLSRTSANTQYF. The V and J genes are TRBV11-2 and TRBJ2-3; 9 bases agree with TRBD2. The junction had 8 bases not matched to a gene; V was cut back by 3 bases and J by 7 bases. The CDR3 contains 15 residues. Germline V CDR1 and CDR2: SGHAT, FQNNGV. The whole variable domain, filled in from reference TRBV11-2 and TRBJ2-3, reads EAGVAQSPRYKIIEKRQSVAFWCNPISGHATLYWYQQILGQGPKLLIQFQNNGVVDDSQLPKDRFSAERLKGVDSTLKIQPAKLEDSAVYLCASSLSRTSANTQYFGPGTRLTVL.

This sequence joins TRBV6-6 and TRBJ1-5; weak D call: TRBD1 (5 bases). V lost 4 bases and J lost 4, with 8 bases in between. The germline V gene has CDR1 MNHNY and CDR2 SVGAGI (reference sequence). The CDR3 consists of 13 residues. CDR3 in amino acids: CASSWGLNQPQHF. Here the CDR3 DNA reads TGTGCCAGCAGTTGGGGACTGAATCAGCCCCAGCATTTT.

The V and J genes are TRBV5-1 and TRBJ2-5; 8 bases fit TRBD1. Judging by the DNA end, TRBJ2-7 fits better; the J call may be wrong. There are 14 residues in the CDR3. The germline CDR1 and CDR2 sequences are SGHRS and YFSETQ. The CDR3, as DNA: TGCGCCAGCAGCAGAGACAGGGGAAGCTACGAGCAGTACTTC. It is translated as CASSRDRGSYEQYF.

The chain employs TRBV19 and TRBJ1-1; tentative D call: TRBD1 (6 bases). The CDR3 totals 14 residues. Trimming pared 6 bases from V and 1 base from J, leaving 12 bases between. Germline CDR1 LNHDA, CDR2 SQIVND (reference sequence). DNA for the CDR3: TGTGCCAGTAGCGGAACAGGGCCGAACACTGAAGCTTTCTTT. It is translated as CASSGTGPNTEAFF.

The chain carries TRBV11-2 and TRBJ2-1; a possible D gene is TRBD2 (6 bases). The CDR3 is 13 amino acids. Deletions cut 4 bases from V and 7 bases from J, with 11 bases between. The germline V gene encodes CDR1 SGHAT and CDR2 FQNNGV. The CDR3 region has the DNA TGTGCCAGCAGCTCACCAGGGAGGAATGAGCAGTTCTTC. Amino acids: CASSSPGRNEQFF.

In DNA form, the CDR3 reads TGTGCCAGCAGCGGGGGGACAGTTGCTTGGAGTGAAAAACTGTTTTTT. Its protein is CASSGGTVAWSEKLFF. The rearrangement links TRBV5-8 to TRBJ1-4; 7 bases line up with TRBD1. CDR3 length equals 16 residues. V was pared by 4 bases and J by 7 bases, with 13 bases of the junction left unmatched. Germline V gives CDR1 SGHTS, CDR2 YDEGEE.

The chain employs TRBV27 and TRBJ1-5, with TRBD1 as a possible D gene (6 bases). Germline loops: CDR1 MNHEY, CDR2 SMNVEV (reference sequence). The CDR3 runs 15 residues. Trimming cost V 6 bases and J 7 bases, with 19 bases left between them. CDR3 region: CASRRGSREDQPQHF. CDR3 in DNA: TGTGCCAGCAGGAGGGGGTCCAGGGAGGACCAGCCCCAGCATTTT.

DNA for the CDR3: TGTGCCAGCCGAGACAGGGCCTACGGCTACACCTTC. This encodes CASRDRAYGYTF. The chain recombines TRBV9 with TRBJ1-2, with 7 bases matching TRBD1. The CDR3 has 12 residues. V shed 7 bases and J 8 bases; nucleotides not matched to a gene: 8. Per germline, CDR1 SGDLS and CDR2 YYNGEE.

This clone was recorded a few times. The chain couples TRBV7-2 to TRBJ2-3, with a weak D call TRBD2 (7 bases). Looked up from germline, CDR1 is SGHTA and CDR2 is FQGNSA. Between the trimmed V and J ends, which lost 1 base and 6 bases, there was a span of 17 bases. This CDR3 contains 16 residues. Written as DNA, the CDR3 is TGTGCCAGCAGCTTAGAGGGGGGGCTAGCTTGGGATACGCAGTATTTT. This gives the protein CASSLEGGLAWDTQYF.

This clone is a singleton in its sample. The genes are TRBV7-2 and TRBJ2-1, with a weak D call TRBD2 (5 bases). Trimming pared 1 base from V and 12 bases from J, leaving 13 bases between. The CDR3 has 13 amino acids. CDR1 is SGHTA and CDR2 is FQGNSA in the germline V gene. Written as DNA, the CDR3 is TGTGCCAGCAGCTTAGGTTCCGCGGCGGGGCAGTTCTTC. Its protein is CASSLGSAAGQFF.

This clone was seen only once. The chain joins TRBV5-6 to TRBJ2-5; D is unclear. This CDR3 spans 13 amino acids. Trimming pared 1 base from V and 4 bases from J, leaving 8 bases between. Germline CDR1 reads SGHDT; CDR2 reads YYEEEE. The CDR3 nucleotides read TGTGCCAGCAGCTTGAGGCCCGCAGAGACCCAGTACTTC. Amino acids: CASSLRPAETQYF.

CDR3 bases: TGTGCCAGCAGTCACGCCCTGGGACAGGGTAGGGGGTATACTGAAGCTTTCTTT. Residues: CASSHALGQGRGYTEAFF. This sequence joins TRBV28 and TRBJ1-1, with TRBD1 identical over 9 bases. Germline assignment: CDR1 MDHEN and CDR2 SYDVKM. The CDR3 loop spans 18 amino acids. Losses at the gene ends were 5 bases for V and 5 bases for J; bases not matched to a gene: 18.

This clone was recorded at least ten times. The rearrangement links TRBV4-2 to TRBJ2-2; 10 bases fit TRBD2. Per germline, CDR1 LGHNA and CDR2 YNFKEQ. The J segment lost 6 bases and the V segment lost 0 bases, leaving 7 bases of the junction unmatched. CDR3 length: 17 amino acids. The CDR3 sequence is CASSQEGPAGGPGELFF. CDR3 nucleotides: TGTGCCAGCAGCCAAGAAGGACCAGCGGGAGGGCCCGGGGAGCTGTTTTTT.